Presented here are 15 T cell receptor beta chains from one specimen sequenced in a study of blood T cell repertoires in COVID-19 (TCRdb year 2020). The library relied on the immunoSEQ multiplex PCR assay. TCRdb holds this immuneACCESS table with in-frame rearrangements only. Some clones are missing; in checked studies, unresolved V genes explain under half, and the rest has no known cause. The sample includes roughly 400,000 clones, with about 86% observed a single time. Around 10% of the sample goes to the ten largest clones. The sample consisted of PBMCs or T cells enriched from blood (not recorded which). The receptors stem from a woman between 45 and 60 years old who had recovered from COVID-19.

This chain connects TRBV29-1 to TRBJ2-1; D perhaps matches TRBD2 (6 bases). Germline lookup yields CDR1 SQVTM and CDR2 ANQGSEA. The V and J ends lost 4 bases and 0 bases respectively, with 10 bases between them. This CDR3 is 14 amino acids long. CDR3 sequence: CSVVAGLSYNEQFF. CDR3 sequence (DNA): TGCAGCGTTGTTGCGGGACTCTCCTACAATGAGCAGTTCTTC.

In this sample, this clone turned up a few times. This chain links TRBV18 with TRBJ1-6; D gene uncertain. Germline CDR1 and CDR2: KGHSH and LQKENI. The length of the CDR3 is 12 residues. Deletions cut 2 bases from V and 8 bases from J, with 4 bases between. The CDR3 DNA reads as TGTGCCAGCTCACCATCGTATTCACCCCTCCACTTT. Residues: CASSPSYSPLHF.

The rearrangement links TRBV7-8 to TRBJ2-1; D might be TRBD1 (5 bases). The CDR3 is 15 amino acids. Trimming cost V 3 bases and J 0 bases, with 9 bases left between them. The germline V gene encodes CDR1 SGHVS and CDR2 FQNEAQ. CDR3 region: CASSFGASSYNEQFF. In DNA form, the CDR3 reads TGTGCCAGCAGCTTTGGGGCAAGCTCCTACAATGAGCAGTTCTTC.

CDR3 in DNA: TGTGCCAGCAGTTTAAATCAGGCCTACTATGGCTACACCTTC. Amino acids: CASSLNQAYYGYTF. V and J are TRBV27 and TRBJ1-2; D unclear. Germline V gives CDR1 MNHEY, CDR2 SMNVEV (reference sequence). This CDR3 comprises 14 residues. V lost 2 bases and J lost 3, with 10 bases in between.

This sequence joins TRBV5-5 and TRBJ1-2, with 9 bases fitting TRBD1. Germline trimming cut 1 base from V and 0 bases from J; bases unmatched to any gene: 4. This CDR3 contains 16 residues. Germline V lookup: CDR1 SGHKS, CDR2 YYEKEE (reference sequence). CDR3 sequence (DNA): TGTGCCAGCAGCTTGTATCGGACAGGGGCTAACTATGGCTACACCTTC. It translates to CASSLYRTGANYGYTF. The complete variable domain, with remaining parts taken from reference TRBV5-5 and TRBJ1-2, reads DAGVTQSPTHLIKTRGQQVTLRCSPISGHKSVSWYQQVLGQGPQFIFQYYEKEERGRGNFPDRFSARQFPNYSSELNVNALLLGDSALYLCASSLYRTGANYGYTFGSGTRLTVV.

CDR3 protein: CASSRWAPLLYNEQFF. In DNA form, the CDR3 reads TGTGCCAGCAGTCGGTGGGCTCCCTTACTCTACAATGAGCAGTTCTTC. V usage is TRBV7-9 and J usage is TRBJ2-1, with D hard to call. CDR1 SEHNR and CDR2 FQNEAQ come from the germline V gene (reference sequence). The ends were cut back, 6 bases at V and 3 bases at J, with 18 bases in the middle. The CDR3 totals 16 residues.

In DNA form, the CDR3 reads TGTGCCAGCAGCACGGGACAGCAAACTCGGTTTGGCTACACCTTC. As protein: CASSTGQQTRFGYTF. The chain recombines TRBV13 with TRBJ1-2; TRBD1 matches 7 bases. Germline CDR1 and CDR2: PRHDT and FYEKMQ (reference sequence). CDR3 size: 15 residues. V shed 5 bases, J shed 7 bases, and the junction held 13 bases outside the gene matches.

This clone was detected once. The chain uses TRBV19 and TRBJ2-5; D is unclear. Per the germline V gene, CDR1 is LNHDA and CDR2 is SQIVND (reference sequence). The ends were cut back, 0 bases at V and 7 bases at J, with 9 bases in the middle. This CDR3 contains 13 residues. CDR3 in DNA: TGTGCCAGTAGTATAGATAGCAAAAGGACCCAGTACTTC. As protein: CASSIDSKRTQYF.

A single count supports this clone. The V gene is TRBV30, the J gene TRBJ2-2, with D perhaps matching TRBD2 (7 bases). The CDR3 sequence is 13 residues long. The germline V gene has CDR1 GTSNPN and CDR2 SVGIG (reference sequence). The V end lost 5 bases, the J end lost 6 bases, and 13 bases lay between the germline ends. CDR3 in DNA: TGTGCCTGGGGGAGGGGGAGTGCCGGGGAGCTGTTTTTT. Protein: CAWGRGSAGELFF. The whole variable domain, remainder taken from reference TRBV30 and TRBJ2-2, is SQTIHQWPATLVQPVGSPLSLECTVEGTSNPNLYWYRQAAGRGLQLLFYSVGIGQISSEVPQNLSASRPQDRQFILSSKKLLLSDSGFYLCAWGRGSAGELFFGEGSRLTVL.

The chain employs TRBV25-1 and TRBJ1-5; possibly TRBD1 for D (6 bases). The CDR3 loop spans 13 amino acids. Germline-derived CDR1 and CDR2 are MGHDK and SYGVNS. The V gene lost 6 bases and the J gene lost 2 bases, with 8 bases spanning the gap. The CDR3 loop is CASRDRGNQPQHF. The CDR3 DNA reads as TGTGCCAGCAGGGACAGAGGCAATCAGCCCCAGCATTTT. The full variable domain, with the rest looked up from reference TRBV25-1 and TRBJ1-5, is EADIYQTPRYLVIGTGKKITLECSQTMGHDKMYWYQQDPGMELHLIHYSYGVNSTEKGDLSSESTVSRIRTEHFPLTLESARPSHTSQYLCASRDRGNQPQHFGDGTRLSIL.

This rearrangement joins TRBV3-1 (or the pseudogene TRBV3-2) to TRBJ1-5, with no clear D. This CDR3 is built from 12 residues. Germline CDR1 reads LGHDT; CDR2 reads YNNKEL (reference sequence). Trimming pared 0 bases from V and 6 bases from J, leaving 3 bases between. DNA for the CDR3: TGTGCCAGCAGCCAAGATCGTCAGCCCCAGCATTTT. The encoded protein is CASSQDRQPQHF.

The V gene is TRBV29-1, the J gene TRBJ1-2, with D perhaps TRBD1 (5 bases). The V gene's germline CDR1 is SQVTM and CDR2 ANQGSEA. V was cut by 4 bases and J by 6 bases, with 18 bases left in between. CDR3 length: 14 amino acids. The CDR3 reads CSVAFRLQENGYTF. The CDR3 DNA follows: TGCAGCGTTGCATTTCGTTTACAGGAAAATGGCTACACCTTC.

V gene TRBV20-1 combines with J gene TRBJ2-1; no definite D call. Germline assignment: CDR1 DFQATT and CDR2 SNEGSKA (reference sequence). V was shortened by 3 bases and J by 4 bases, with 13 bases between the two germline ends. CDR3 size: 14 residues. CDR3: CSASVAVEYNEQFF. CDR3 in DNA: TGCAGTGCTAGTGTGGCGGTAGAGTACAATGAGCAGTTCTTC.

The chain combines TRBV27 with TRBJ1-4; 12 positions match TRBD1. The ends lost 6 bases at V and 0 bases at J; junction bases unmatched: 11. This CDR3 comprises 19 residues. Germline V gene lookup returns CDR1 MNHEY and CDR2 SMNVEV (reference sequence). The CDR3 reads CASSPWDRGHPTTNEKLFF. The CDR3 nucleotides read TGTGCCAGCAGCCCATGGGACAGGGGGCACCCAACAACTAATGAAAAACTGTTTTTT. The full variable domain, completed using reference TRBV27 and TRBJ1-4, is EAQVTQNPRYLITVTGKKLTVTCSQNMNHEYMSWYRQDPGLGLRQIYYSMNVEVTDKGDVPEGYKVSRKEKRNFPLILESPSPNQTSLYFCASSPWDRGHPTTNEKLFFGSGTQLSVL.

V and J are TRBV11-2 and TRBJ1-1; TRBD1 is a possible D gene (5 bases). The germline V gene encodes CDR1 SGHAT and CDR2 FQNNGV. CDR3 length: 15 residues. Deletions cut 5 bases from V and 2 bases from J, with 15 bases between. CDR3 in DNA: TGTGCCAGCAGCCCCCGACAGTCCTTTAACACTGAAGCTTTCTTT. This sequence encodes CASSPRQSFNTEAFF. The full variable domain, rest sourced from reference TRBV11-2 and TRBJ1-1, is EAGVAQSPRYKIIEKRQSVAFWCNPISGHATLYWYQQILGQGPKLLIQFQNNGVVDDSQLPKDRFSAERLKGVDSTLKIQPAKLEDSAVYLCASSPRQSFNTEAFFGQGTRLTVV.